This T cell receptor beta chain was sequenced during a study of blood T cell repertoires in COVID-19. Study-level information: The cDNA or gDNA used as material had been derived from T cells, B-cell-depleted T cells, or PBMCs.

Original methodology: Reference gene primer amplification gave estimated nucleated cell counts. Only in-frame clones appear in the TCRdb table, and some are missing; sequencing was by immunoSEQ multiplex PCR. Clone size and the V and J calls come from that table; the DNA yielded D and trimming. The sample lists over 250,000 clones, approximately 90% occurring once. Germline lookup yields CDR1 MGHDK and CDR2 SYGVNS. CDR3 length equals 16 residues. V shed 4 bases, J shed 0 bases, and the junction held 5 bases outside the gene matches. Sequencing input: peripheral blood. V is TRBV25-1 and J is TRBJ2-1, with 8 bases identical to TRBD2. The sequence was obtained from a woman between 40 and 50 years old who had recovered from COVID-19. CDR3 DNA: TGTGCCAGCAGTGCCCGGGCGGGAGGCTCCTACAATGAGCAGTTCTTC. Amino acids: CASSARAGGSYNEQFF.